Listed below are T cell receptor beta chains from one sample, sequenced in a study of blood T cell repertoires in COVID-19. Profiling relied on immunoSEQ multiplex PCR, and the TCRdb table lists in-frame clones only, not all of them. Of hundreds of thousands of clones in the sample, more than 70% are singletons; the top ten hold about 2.1%. The sequenced sample consisted of peripheral blood. These receptors were collected from a woman in her thirties or forties who had recovered from COVID-19. Both conserved end residues are part of each CDR3. A D gene is named only where the DNA matches it firmly. The listing skips clone size in some rows; elsewhere it reads once, few, many or a size class.

>.|TRBJ1-5|15|TRBV19|few
TGTGCCAGTAGTAGGGGAAACAGGGGCAATCAGCCCCAGCATTTT
CASSRGNRGNQPQHF
>.|TRBJ2-2|15|TRBV11-2|.
TGTGCCAGCAGCCACAGGGAGGGGAACACCGGGGAGCTGTTTTTT
CASSHREGNTGELFF
>.|TRBJ2-7|13|TRBV5-4|.
TGTGCCAGCAGCTTGGACAGGGCCTACGAGCAGTACTTC
CASSLDRAYEQYF
>TRBD1|TRBJ1-4|16|TRBV25-1|.
TGTGCCAGCAGTGTTAGAACAGGGGCGCTTAATGAAAAACTGTTTTTT
CASSVRTGALNEKLFF
>.|TRBJ2-1|16|TRBV19|.
TGTGCCAGTACAAGCCTCGTGGGAGGCCAATACAATGAGCAGTTCTTC
CASTSLVGGQYNEQFF
>.|TRBJ1-2|11|TRBV30|.
TGTGCCTGGAGTTACCGGGGGATCGGCGACTTC
CAWSYRGIGDF
>.|TRBJ1-1|13|TRBV19|.
TGTGCCAGTACCCTGACAATGAACACTGAAGCTTTCTTT
CASTLTMNTEAFF
>TRBD2|TRBJ2-7|14|TRBV7-2|.
TGTGCCAGCAGCGTTAGCGGGAGAGAGAGAGAGCAGTACTTC
CASSVSGREREQYF
>TRBD1|TRBJ1-6|15|TRBV11-2|.
TGTGCCAGCAGCTTTACCGGGACAGGTCATTCACCCCTCCACTTT
CASSFTGTGHSPLHF
>TRBD2|TRBJ2-1|16|TRBV4-3|.
TGCGCCAGCAGCCTACTAGCGGGGAGCTCCTACAATGAGCAGTTCTTC
CASSLLAGSSYNEQFF
>TRBD2|TRBJ2-3|16|TRBV4-2|.
TGTGCCAGCAGCCGCGGACTAGCGGGGGCAAAAGATACGCAGTATTTT
CASSRGLAGAKDTQYF
>.|TRBJ2-1|15|TRBV5-6|once
TGTGCCAGCCGCAGCCAGGGGCACAGACTCAATGAGCAGTTCTTC
CASRSQGHRLNEQFF
>TRBD2|TRBJ2-1|16|TRBV6-5|.
TGTGCCAGCAGTTACTCGATGGTTCTAGCGGGCGGTGAGCAGTTCTTC
CASSYSMVLAGGEQFF
>TRBD1|TRBJ2-3|15|TRBV5-1|.
TGCGCCAGCAGCCGACAGGGGGCGGAAACAGATACGCAGTATTTT
CASSRQGAETDTQYF
>TRBD1|TRBJ1-2|14|TRBV4-3|.
TGCGCCAGCAGCCCTATACCCGGACAGGGGTACTACACCTTC
CASSPIPGQGYYTF
>.|TRBJ1-4|12|TRBV7-2|.
TGTGCCAGCAGCCCACTATCCGGGGAACTGTTTTTT
CASSPLSGELFF
>.|TRBJ1-5|14|TRBV6-5|.
TGTGCCAGCAGTCCCACGAGCCTAAATCAGCCCCAGCATTTT
CASSPTSLNQPQHF
>TRBD2|TRBJ2-7|14|TRBV19|.
TGTGCCAGTAGGCCTAGCGGGAGAGCCTACGAGCAGTACTTC
CASRPSGRAYEQYF
>.|TRBJ1-5|15|TRBV9|.
TGTGCCAGCACGCTGGACGGGAATCGCAATCAGCCCCAGCATTTT
CASTLDGNRNQPQHF
>.|TRBJ2-7|12|TRBV6-6|.
TGTGCCAGCACCCGGGGTTCGTACGAGCAGTACTTC
CASTRGSYEQYF
>TRBD2|TRBJ2-1|15|TRBV5-1|.
TGCGCCAGCAGCTTAGCGGGGGAGTCCTACAATGAGCAGTTCTTC
CASSLAGESYNEQFF
>TRBD2|TRBJ2-1|14|TRBV19|.
TGTGCCAGTGATAGCGGGAGCCGTCCAGGGGAGCAGTTCTTC
CASDSGSRPGEQFF
>.|TRBJ1-3|19|TRBV19|.
TGTGCCAGTAGTATAGATCGGGATTCGGTCAGTGGAACTGGAAACACCATATATTTT
CASSIDRDSVSGTGNTIYF
>.|TRBJ1-2|17|TRBV7-2|.
TGTGCCAGCAGGTCACAGGTGGGGGCGCTGGCTAACTATGGCTACACCTTC
CASRSQVGALANYGYTF
>.|TRBJ1-5|15|TRBV6-2/TRBV6-3|.
TGTGCCAGCAGCCCTCATGTAATCCAGTCCAAGCCCCAGCATTTT
CASSPHVIQSKPQHF
>.|TRBJ2-6|16|TRBV9|.
TGTGCCAGCAGCGTAGACCCGGGAACTGGGGCCAACGTCCTGACTTTC
CASSVDPGTGANVLTF
>TRBD2|TRBJ2-7|16|TRBV28|.
TGTGCCAGCAGTTCCGCGACTAGCGGGAGGCCCTACGAGCAGTACTTC
CASSSATSGRPYEQYF
>.|TRBJ2-7|15|TRBV18|.
TGTGCCAGCTCACCGACCGGGTCGGGGGCCTACGAGCAGTACTTC
CASSPTGSGAYEQYF
>TRBD1|TRBJ2-7|13|TRBV2|once
TGTGCCAGCGGGGGACAGGGCCTCGGGGAGCAGTACTTC
CASGGQGLGEQYF
>.|TRBJ2-6|15|TRBV18|.
TGTGCCAGCTCACCAGAGAGCTCTGGGGCCAACGTCCTGACTTTC
CASSPESSGANVLTF
>TRBD1|TRBJ1-4|15|TRBV19|.
TGTGCCAGTAGTCGTAAGACAGGGACTAATGAAAAACTGTTTTTT
CASSRKTGTNEKLFF
>.|TRBJ1-3|15|TRBV6-6|.
TGTGCCAGCAGTTACGCCTTGGAGAGGGGAAACACCATATATTTT
CASSYALERGNTIYF
>TRBD1|TRBJ1-1|13|TRBV7-9|.
TGTGCCAGCAGCGAGACAGGGGGAACTGAAGCTTTCTTT
CASSETGGTEAFF
>TRBD2|TRBJ2-7|15|TRBV3-1/TRBV3-2|few
TGTGCCAGCAGCCCCGGGAGGACGAGCTCCTACGAGCAGTACTTC
CASSPGRTSSYEQYF
>.|TRBJ2-7|15|TRBV5-3|many
TGTGCCAGAAGCGGCGACATTCGCCCTACCTACGAGCAGTACTTC
CARSGDIRPTYEQYF
>.|TRBJ2-3|17|TRBV4-3|.
TGCGCCAGCAGCCAAGTTCCTCCGGGGGGCCTGGGAGATACGCAGTATTTT
CASSQVPPGGLGDTQYF
>.|TRBJ1-4|16|TRBV4-1|.
TGCGCCAGCAGACCTACAGGGCGTGCAACTAATGAAAAACTGTTTTTT
CASRPTGRATNEKLFF
>TRBD1|TRBJ2-2|13|TRBV19|.
TGTGCCAGTCACAGGGGGAACACCGGGGAGCTGTTTTTT
CASHRGNTGELFF
>.|TRBJ1-6|15|TRBV28|.
TGTGCCAGCAGAATGCCGACAGGTTCAAGTTCACCCCTCCACTTT
CASRMPTGSSSPLHF
>TRBD1|TRBJ2-1|15|TRBV11-3|.
TGTGCCAGCAGCTTGGACAGGGCCCCCTACAATGAGCAGTTCTTC
CASSLDRAPYNEQFF
>TRBD1|TRBJ1-4|17|TRBV19|.
TGTGCCAGTAGTAAAGCGGACAGGGGGAGAACTAATGAAAAACTGTTTTTT
CASSKADRGRTNEKLFF
>TRBD1|TRBJ2-2|15|TRBV5-1|.
TGCGCCAGCAGCTTGGGACAGGGGGGCACCGGGGAGCTGTTTTTT
CASSLGQGGTGELFF